This record covers a single T cell receptor beta chain. Germline trimming cut 6 bases from V and 5 bases from J; bases unmatched to any gene: 16. CDR1 is SNHLY and CDR2 is FYNNEI in the germline V gene. The CDR3 totals 19 residues. The data stem from a study of blood T cell repertoires in COVID-19. Some clones are missing from TCRdb's copy, which holds only in-frame ones; the method was immunoSEQ multiplex PCR. The sample includes 70,000 to 75,000 clones, more than 80% of them seen just once. The chain carries TRBV2 and TRBJ2-5; 15 nucleotides match TRBD2. This clonotype was obtained from a woman older than 75 with active or convalescent COVID-19. Sequencing was performed on peripheral blood. The CDR3 loop reads CASRPNGLAGGPVEETQYF. The CDR3 DNA follows: TGTGCCAGCAGGCCCAACGGACTAGCGGGGGGGCCAGTCGAGGAGACCCAGTACTTC.